Reported below is one TCR beta chain. Original handling: Out-of-frame sequences were removed, leaving about 2,300,000 distinct TCRbeta sequences. Data came from immunoSEQ multiplex PCR; TCRdb stores just in-frame clones and leaves some out. V and J calls and clone size come straight from that table; D and trimming were deduced from the DNA. The top ten clones hold about 2.7% of a sample with 50,000 to 70,000 clones, about three quarters of them seen once. The entry originates in a study of memory CD4+ T cells and cytomegalovirus serostatus. Study overall: Healthy Belgian adult donors included 9 or 10 CMV-positive and around 25 CMV-negative people.

Single viable CD3+CD4+CD8-CD45RO+ cells were sorted as the memory CD4+ T cells. The CDR3 is 17 residues long. Looked up from germline, CDR1 is PRHDT and CDR2 is FYEKMQ (reference sequence). Trimming removed 4 bases from V and 0 bases from J; junction bases left unmatched: 8. Sequencing was carried out using memory CD4+ T cells from blood. The sequence derives from an adult in good health and CMV-seropositive. V is TRBV13 and J is TRBJ1-1; TRBD1 matches at 10 bases. The CDR3 DNA reads as TGTGCCAGCAGCTCATGGACAGGGGGACCCATGAACACTGAAGCTTTCTTT. Protein sequence: CASSSWTGGPMNTEAFF.